Below, 27 T cell receptor beta chains from the same sample are listed, as sequenced in a study of T cells in tumors after PD-1 blockade. The table came from immunoSEQ multiplex PCR; TCRdb's copy has only in-frame clones and leaves some out. The table has roughly 48,000 clones, about 84% seen once. Sequences were derived from PBMCs, sampled before anti-PD-1 treatment. Every receptor here comes from a human donor with basal cell carcinoma.

This clone has only one observation. The genes are TRBV9 and TRBJ2-2; D unresolved. V was cut by 0 bases and J by 4 bases, with 10 bases left in between. The CDR3 covers 15 residues. Germline CDR1 SGDLS, CDR2 YYNGEE. CDR3 in DNA: TGTGCCAGCAGCGTAGTAGGTTCGGGCACCGGGGAGCTGTTTTTT. The encoded protein is CASSVVGSGTGELFF.

This clone was seen more than once but under ten times. The rearrangement joins TRBV27 to TRBJ1-6; 8 bases match TRBD1. Germline trimming cut 5 bases from V and 7 bases from J; bases unmatched to any gene: 7. There are 15 residues in the CDR3. Germline-derived CDR1 and CDR2 are MNHEY and SMNVEV (reference sequence). This chain's CDR3 is CASSPQGAVNSPLHF. The CDR3 DNA is TGTGCCAGCAGTCCCCAGGGGGCGGTAAATTCACCCCTCCACTTT.

This rearrangement joins TRBV5-6 to TRBJ2-5; D not certain. V gave up 2 bases and J gave up 1 base, with 6 bases separating them. Germline CDR1 and CDR2: SGHDT and YYEEEE. The CDR3 sequence is 13 residues long. For the CDR3, the DNA is TGTGCCAGCAGCTTTGTAGCCCAAGAGACCCAGTACTTC. This codes for CASSFVAQETQYF.

This chain links TRBV4-2 with TRBJ1-4, with D unresolved. The CDR3 runs 17 residues. Germline CDR1 is LGHNA and CDR2 is YNFKEQ. Trimming stripped 3 bases from V and 4 bases from J, with 18 bases between. CDR3 loop: CASSHGRIGFDNEKLFF. The CDR3 region has the DNA TGTGCCAGCAGCCACGGTCGGATTGGATTTGATAATGAAAAACTGTTTTTT.

This clone has more than one count but fewer than ten. The chain recombines TRBV2 with TRBJ2-5, with D possibly matching TRBD2 (6 bases). The V gene lost 3 bases and the J gene lost 1 base, with 15 bases spanning the gap. The CDR3 is 16 residues long. The germline CDR1 and CDR2 sequences are SNHLY and FYNNEI. CDR3 nucleotide sequence: TGTGCCAGCAGTGACCCCCTCGCGGGGACCCAAGAGACCCAGTACTTC. Protein sequence: CASSDPLAGTQETQYF.

This clone was observed once. The chain employs TRBV7-9 and TRBJ1-4; maybe TRBD1 (5 bases). From germline, CDR1 is SEHNR and CDR2 FQNEAQ (reference sequence). The CDR3 loop spans 16 amino acids. Trimming cost V 2 bases and J 1 base, with 11 bases left between them. This CDR3 reads CASSLKGPETNEKLFF. CDR3 bases: TGTGCCAGCAGCTTAAAGGGACCCGAAACTAATGAAAAACTGTTTTTT.

This clone was detected only once. This chain connects TRBV19 to TRBJ2-6; D gene uncertain. Germline CDR1 LNHDA, CDR2 SQIVND (reference sequence). The CDR3 is 15 amino acids. V dropped 3 bases and J dropped 2 bases, with 8 bases sitting between them. CDR3 region: CASSISAAGANVLTF. DNA of the CDR3: TGTGCCAGTAGTATTTCGGCGGCTGGGGCCAACGTCCTGACTTTC.

This clone showed up just a few times. The V and J genes are TRBV28 and TRBJ1-5, with D possibly TRBD1 on 5 matching bases. V lost 2 bases and J lost 6, with 8 bases in between. The V gene's germline CDR1 is MDHEN and CDR2 SYDVKM. CDR3 length: 13 amino acids. The CDR3: CASSLPRVQPQHF. CDR3 DNA sequence: TGTGCCAGCAGTTTACCCAGGGTTCAGCCCCAGCATTTT.

J is TRBJ1-2 and V is TRBV5-5; 9 positions match TRBD1. This CDR3 contains 15 residues. Germline V gives CDR1 SGHKS, CDR2 YYEKEE (reference sequence). J gave up 8 bases and V 0 bases, and 8 bases lay outside the gene matches. CDR3 coding DNA: TGTGCCAGCAGCTTGGCCGTGGGACAGGGACGAGGCTACACCTTC. It codes for CASSLAVGQGRGYTF.

This chain joins TRBV19 and TRBJ1-5; tentative D call: TRBD1 (6 bases). V was pared by 7 bases and J by 8 bases, with 15 bases between. Germline CDR1 LNHDA, CDR2 SQIVND (reference sequence). This CDR3 region has 13 residues. Here the CDR3 reads CASKSRGPEPQHF. CDR3 coding DNA: TGTGCCAGTAAGAGCCGGGGGCCGGAGCCCCAGCATTTT.

This clone was counted only a few times. The V call is TRBV4-1, the J call TRBJ1-5; D uncertain. The CDR3 covers 13 residues. In germline, CDR1 is MGHRA, CDR2 YSYEKL. Trimming stripped 6 bases from V and 2 bases from J, with 8 bases between. CDR3: CASSPRRNQPQHF. CDR3 DNA: TGCGCCAGCAGTCCCCGCCGCAATCAGCCCCAGCATTTT.

This clone appeared a few times. The V and J genes are TRBV25-1 and TRBJ2-2; D is unresolved. Germline V gene data show CDR1 as MGHDK and CDR2 as SYGVNS. This CDR3 contains 13 residues. V lost 6 bases and J lost 2, with 7 bases in between. The CDR3 DNA sequence: TGTGCCAGCAGCTGGGTAAACACCGGGGAGCTGTTTTTT. Protein product: CASSWVNTGELFF.

The chain links TRBV10-3 to TRBJ2-3; D not certain. Germline loops: CDR1 ENHRY, CDR2 SYGVKD. With 2 bases removed from V and 0 bases from J, the gap between germline ends came to 6 bases. The CDR3 runs 14 residues. The CDR3 loop reads CAISENESTDTQYF. In DNA form, the CDR3 reads TGTGCCATCAGTGAGAACGAAAGCACAGATACGCAGTATTTT.

The rearrangement joins TRBV5-4 to TRBJ2-7; no firm D call. V lost 1 base and J 0 bases, leaving 11 bases between the germline ends. Germline CDR1 SGHNT, CDR2 YYREEE (reference sequence). The CDR3 has 15 residues. CDR3 DNA: TGTGCCAGCAGCTTGAATTTTGGAAGCTCCTACGAGCAGTACTTC. This sequence encodes CASSLNFGSSYEQYF. The entire variable domain, with the rest obtained from reference TRBV5-4 and TRBJ2-7, is as follows: ETGVTQSPTHLIKTRGQQVTLRCSSQSGHNTVSWYQQALGQGPQFIFQYYREEENGRGNFPPRFSGLQFPNYSSELNVNALELDDSALYLCASSLNFGSSYEQYFGPGTRLTVT.

V gene TRBV4-1 combines with J gene TRBJ1-3, with D tentatively TRBD1 (5 bases). CDR1 and CDR2 (germline): MGHRA, YSYEKL. With 0 bases removed from V and 0 bases from J, the gap between germline ends came to 15 bases. This CDR3 comprises 18 residues. The CDR3 region has the DNA TGCGCCAGCAGCCAAGATTCCGGGGGGATCGGCTCTGGAAACACCATATATTTT. It is translated as CASSQDSGGIGSGNTIYF.

The gene calls are TRBV5-5 and TRBJ2-1; 7 bases line up with TRBD1. V shed 2 bases, J shed 5 bases, and the junction held 7 bases outside the gene matches. The CDR3 spans 15 residues. Germline V gene data show CDR1 as SGHKS and CDR2 as YYEKEE (reference sequence). The CDR3 reads CASSLIQGYNNEQFF. CDR3 nucleotide sequence: TGTGCCAGCAGCTTAATACAGGGGTACAACAATGAGCAGTTCTTC.

The J gene is TRBJ1-2, the V gene TRBV3-1 (or the pseudogene TRBV3-2); D gene unclear. Germline CDR1 is LGHDT and CDR2 is YNNKEL (reference sequence). The V gene lost 4 bases and the J gene lost 5 bases, with 8 bases spanning the gap. The CDR3 contains 12 residues. The CDR3 DNA reads as TGTGCCAGCAGCCCAGAGGGATATGGCTACACCTTC. Protein sequence: CASSPEGYGYTF.

V usage is TRBV2 and J usage is TRBJ1-6; D gene unclear. The germline CDR1 and CDR2 sequences are SNHLY and FYNNEI. The CDR3 is 16 residues long. The germline V and J ends were trimmed by 7 bases and 0 bases, with 13 bases remaining between them. CDR3 amino acids: CASNEGGSSYNSPLHF. The CDR3 nucleotides read TGTGCCAGCAACGAGGGAGGAAGCTCCTATAATTCACCCCTCCACTTT.

The V and J genes are TRBV5-1 and TRBJ2-5; maybe TRBD2 (5 bases). CDR1 is SGHRS and CDR2 is YFSETQ in the germline V gene. The germline V and J ends were trimmed by 0 bases and 5 bases, with 8 bases remaining between them. The CDR3 spans 13 residues. This chain's CDR3 is CASSLGPGETQYF. CDR3 DNA: TGCGCCAGCAGCTTGGGACCGGGGGAGACCCAGTACTTC.

The rearrangement uses TRBV6-5 and TRBJ2-7; weak D call: TRBD1 (6 bases). Germline CDR1 and CDR2: MNHEY and SVGAGI. CDR3 length equals 15 residues. The V end lost 4 bases, the J end lost 3 bases, and 16 bases lay between the germline ends. As DNA, the CDR3 is TGTGCCAGCAGTTTCCGACAGGATTCGTACTACGAGCAGTACTTC. It encodes CASSFRQDSYYEQYF.

The rearrangement links TRBV6-4 to TRBJ2-3, with D unresolved. Germline V gene data show CDR1 as MRHNA and CDR2 as SNTAGT. This CDR3 is built from 15 residues. Trimming left V 2 bases short and J 0 bases short, with 9 bases between. CDR3 in amino acids: CASSDGSHSTDTQYF. The CDR3 bases are TGTGCCAGCAGTGACGGTAGCCATAGCACAGATACGCAGTATTTT.

In regard to this clone: Other DNA variants within this sample encode the same CDR3. This rearrangement joins TRBV28 to TRBJ1-2; maybe TRBD1 (5 bases). Trimming cost V 5 bases and J 4 bases, with 8 bases left between them. This CDR3 comprises 12 residues. Germline CDR1 and CDR2: MDHEN and SYDVKM. The CDR3 coding sequence is TGTGCCAGCAGTCCAGACAGCTATGGCTACACCTTC. Amino acid sequence: CASSPDSYGYTF.

This clone showed up just a few times. This rearrangement joins TRBV5-4 to TRBJ2-5; perhaps TRBD1 as D (6 bases). The CDR3 is made up of 14 amino acids. Germline V gives CDR1 SGHNT, CDR2 YYREEE (reference sequence). Trimming left V 0 bases short and J 6 bases short, with 12 bases between. This CDR3 is CASSLGGQGKTQYF. In nucleotides, the CDR3 is TGTGCCAGCAGCTTGGGGGGTCAGGGGAAGACCCAGTACTTC.

This chain links TRBV4-1 with TRBJ1-6; 7 bases match TRBD1. Germline V CDR1 and CDR2: MGHRA, YSYEKL. The CDR3 runs 17 residues. V shed 1 base and J 2 bases; nucleotides not matched to a gene: 5. The CDR3 spells CASSQVIQGPYNSPLHF. CDR3 nucleotide sequence: TGCGCCAGCAGCCAAGTAATACAGGGGCCCTATAATTCACCCCTCCACTTT.

This chain uses TRBV19 with TRBJ2-1, with 7 positions matching TRBD2. Germline assignment: CDR1 LNHDA and CDR2 SQIVND (reference sequence). There are 17 residues in the CDR3. V gave up 5 bases and J gave up 2 bases; unmatched junction bases: 12. For the CDR3, the DNA is TGTGCCAGTAGTCTCAGGGCTAGCGGAGGTGCCTACAATGAGCAGTTCTTC. Its protein is CASSLRASGGAYNEQFF. Variable domain in full (rest from reference TRBV19 and TRBJ2-1): DGGITQSPKYLFRKEGQNVTLSCEQNLNHDAMYWYRQDPGQGLRLIYYSQIVNDFQKGDIAEGYSVSREKKESFPLTVTSAQKNPTAFYLCASSLRASGGAYNEQFFGPGTRLTVL.

This sequence joins TRBV30 and TRBJ2-4; 11 bases match TRBD1. The CDR3 has 15 residues. Trimming removed 4 bases from V and 0 bases from J; junction bases left unmatched: 2. Germline CDR1 reads GTSNPN; CDR2 reads SVGIG (reference sequence). The CDR3, as DNA: TGTGCCTGGACCGGGACAGGGGGAGCCAAAAACATTCAGTACTTC. Residues: CAWTGTGGAKNIQYF.

This clone has just one count. The chain uses TRBV5-8 and TRBJ1-1; D is undetermined. Germline V lookup: CDR1 SGHTS, CDR2 YDEGEE. CDR3 size: 15 residues. The V end was cut by 8 bases, the J end by 0 bases, with 17 bases between. In DNA form, the CDR3 reads TGTGCCAGTCAGCTCTTCAGGCTGATGAACACTGAAGCTTTCTTT. Translated, it gives CASQLFRLMNTEAFF.